This TCR beta chain is from a study of Graves' ophthalmopathy and Graves' hyperthyroidism. Study-wide points: Blood was where most expanded thyroid clonotypes above 0.001 frequency also turned up. From stable hyperthyroidism, ophthalmopathy was separated by a 13-signature model with 87.88% sensitivity and more than 75% specificity.

The authors amplified TCR beta CDR3 regions from RNA transcripts. In the first round, RT-PCR was carried out with HTBI primers, and a multiplex PCR formed the second round. TCRdb called the multiplex PCR reads again in MiXCR, with one record for every CDR3 protein. The table includes 150,000 to 200,000 distinct CDR3 sequences, roughly two fifths detected once. Trimming took off 6 bases at V and 0 bases at J, with 12 bases between the two ends. There are 14 residues in the CDR3. Germline V gene data show CDR1 as SGHTA and CDR2 as FQGNSA. PBMCs stemmed from 10 ml of fresh peripheral blood. There are many counts of this clonotype. Its antigen is currently unknown.

The sequenced sample consisted of peripheral blood. The V and J genes are TRBV7-2 and TRBJ2-7; no clear D gene. This clonotype was sampled from a man aged 30-40 years with Graves' ophthalmopathy. The CDR3 DNA reads TGTGCCAGCAGACCGGACGGATTCTCCTACGAGCAGTACTTC. Protein sequence: CASRPDGFSYEQYF.